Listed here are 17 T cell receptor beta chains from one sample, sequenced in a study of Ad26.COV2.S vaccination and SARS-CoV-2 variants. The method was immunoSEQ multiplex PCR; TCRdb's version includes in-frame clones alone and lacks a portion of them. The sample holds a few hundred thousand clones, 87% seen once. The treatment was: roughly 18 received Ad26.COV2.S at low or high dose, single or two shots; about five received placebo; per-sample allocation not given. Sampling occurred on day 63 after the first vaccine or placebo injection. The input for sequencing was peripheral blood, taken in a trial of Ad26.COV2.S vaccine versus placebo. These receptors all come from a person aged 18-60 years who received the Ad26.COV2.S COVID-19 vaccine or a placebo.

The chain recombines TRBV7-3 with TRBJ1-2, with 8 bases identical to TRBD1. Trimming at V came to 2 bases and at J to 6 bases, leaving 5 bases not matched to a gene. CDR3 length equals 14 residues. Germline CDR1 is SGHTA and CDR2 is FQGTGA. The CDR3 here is CASSLSARGHGYTF. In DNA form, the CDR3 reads TGTGCCAGCAGCTTATCGGCCAGGGGGCATGGCTACACCTTC.

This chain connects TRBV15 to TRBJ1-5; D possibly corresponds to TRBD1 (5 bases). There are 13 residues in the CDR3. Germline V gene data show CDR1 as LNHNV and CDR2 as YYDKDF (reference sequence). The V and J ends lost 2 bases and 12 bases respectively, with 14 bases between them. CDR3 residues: CATSRSGTDHQHF. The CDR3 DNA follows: TGTGCCACCAGCAGATCCGGGACCGACCACCAGCATTTT.

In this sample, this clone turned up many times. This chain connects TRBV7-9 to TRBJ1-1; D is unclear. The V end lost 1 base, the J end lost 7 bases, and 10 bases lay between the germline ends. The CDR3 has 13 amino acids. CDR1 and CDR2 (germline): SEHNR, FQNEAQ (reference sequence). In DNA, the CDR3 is TGTGCCAGCAGCTTAGTAGGAAGCAGTGAAGCTTTCTTT. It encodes CASSLVGSSEAFF.

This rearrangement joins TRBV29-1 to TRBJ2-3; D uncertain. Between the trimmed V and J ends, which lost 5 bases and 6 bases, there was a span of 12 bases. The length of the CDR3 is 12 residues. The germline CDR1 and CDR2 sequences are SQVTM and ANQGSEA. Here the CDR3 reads CSVLKPEDTQYF. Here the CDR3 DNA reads TGCAGCGTTTTAAAACCGGAGGATACGCAGTATTTT.

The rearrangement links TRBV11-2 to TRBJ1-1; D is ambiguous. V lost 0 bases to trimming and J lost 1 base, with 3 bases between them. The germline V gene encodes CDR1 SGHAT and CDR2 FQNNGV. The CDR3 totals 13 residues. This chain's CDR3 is CASSLEANTEAFF. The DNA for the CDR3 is TGTGCCAGCAGCTTAGAGGCGAACACTGAAGCTTTCTTT.

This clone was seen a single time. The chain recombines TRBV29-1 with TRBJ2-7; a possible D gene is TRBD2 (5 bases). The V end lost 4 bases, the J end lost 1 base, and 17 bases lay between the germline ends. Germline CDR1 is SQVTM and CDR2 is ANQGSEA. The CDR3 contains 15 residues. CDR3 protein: CSVVYGVRNSYEQYF. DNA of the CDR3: TGCAGCGTTGTGTACGGGGTCCGGAATTCCTACGAGCAGTACTTC.

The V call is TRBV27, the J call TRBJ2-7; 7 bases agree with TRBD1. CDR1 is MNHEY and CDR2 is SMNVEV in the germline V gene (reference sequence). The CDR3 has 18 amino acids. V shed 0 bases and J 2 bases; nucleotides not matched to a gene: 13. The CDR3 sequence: CASSLSYPGQSSTYEQYF. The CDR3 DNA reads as TGTGCCAGCAGTTTATCTTATCCGGGACAGAGTTCGACCTACGAGCAGTACTTC.

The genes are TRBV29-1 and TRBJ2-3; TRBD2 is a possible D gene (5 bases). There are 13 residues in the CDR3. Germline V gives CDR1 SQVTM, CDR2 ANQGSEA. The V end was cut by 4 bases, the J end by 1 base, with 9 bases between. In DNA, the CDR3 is TGCAGCGTTGCGGAGCGGCGCACAGATACGCAGTATTTT. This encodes CSVAERRTDTQYF.

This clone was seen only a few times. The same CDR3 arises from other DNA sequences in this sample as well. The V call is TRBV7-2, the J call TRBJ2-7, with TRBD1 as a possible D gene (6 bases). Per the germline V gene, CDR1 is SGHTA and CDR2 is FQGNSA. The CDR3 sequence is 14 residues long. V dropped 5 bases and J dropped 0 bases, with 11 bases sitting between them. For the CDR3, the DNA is TGTGCCAGCAGCGGGGGCGGGTCCTCCTACGAGCAGTACTTC. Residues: CASSGGGSSYEQYF.

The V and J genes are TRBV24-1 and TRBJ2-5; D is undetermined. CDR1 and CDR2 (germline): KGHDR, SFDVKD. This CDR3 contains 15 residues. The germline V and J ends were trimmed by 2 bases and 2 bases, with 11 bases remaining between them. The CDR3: CATSDSGRAQETQYF. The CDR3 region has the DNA TGTGCCACCAGTGATTCTGGCCGAGCGCAAGAGACCCAGTACTTC.

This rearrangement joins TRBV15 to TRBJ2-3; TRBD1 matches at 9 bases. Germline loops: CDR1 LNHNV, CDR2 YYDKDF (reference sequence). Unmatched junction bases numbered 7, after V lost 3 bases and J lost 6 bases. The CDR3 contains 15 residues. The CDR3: CATSSQDRGGDTQYF. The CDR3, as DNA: TGTGCCACCAGCAGCCAGGACAGGGGTGGGGATACGCAGTATTTT.

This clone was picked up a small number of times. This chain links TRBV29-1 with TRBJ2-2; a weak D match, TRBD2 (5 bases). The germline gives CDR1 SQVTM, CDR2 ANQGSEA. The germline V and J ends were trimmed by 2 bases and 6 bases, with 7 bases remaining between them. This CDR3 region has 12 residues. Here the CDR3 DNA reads TGCAGCGTTGAAAAGAGGGCCGGGGAGCTGTTTTTT. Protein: CSVEKRAGELFF.

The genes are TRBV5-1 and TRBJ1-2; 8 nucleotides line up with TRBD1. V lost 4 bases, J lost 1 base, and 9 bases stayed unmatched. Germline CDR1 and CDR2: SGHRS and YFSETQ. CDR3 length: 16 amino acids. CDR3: CASSATGGPFNYGYTF. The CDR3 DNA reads TGCGCCAGCAGCGCTACAGGGGGACCATTTAACTATGGCTACACCTTC.

The CDR3, as DNA: TGTGCCAGCAACCAGGAGGGGGGGAATAACTATGGCTACACCTTC. Translated, it gives CASNQEGGNNYGYTF. The rearrangement links TRBV6-5 to TRBJ1-2, with D tentatively TRBD1 (6 bases). Germline V gene sequence: CDR1 MNHEY, CDR2 SVGAGI. The ends were cut back, 7 bases at V and 1 base at J, with 16 bases in the middle. This CDR3 comprises 15 residues.

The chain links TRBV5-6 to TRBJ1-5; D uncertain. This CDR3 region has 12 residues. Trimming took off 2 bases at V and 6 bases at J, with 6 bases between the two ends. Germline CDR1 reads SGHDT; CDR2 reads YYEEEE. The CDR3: CASSFEGQPQHF. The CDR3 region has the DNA TGTGCCAGCAGCTTTGAAGGTCAGCCCCAGCATTTT. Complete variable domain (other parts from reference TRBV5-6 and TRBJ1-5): DAGVTQSPTHLIKTRGQQVTLRCSPKSGHDTVSWYQQALGQGPQFIFQYYEEEERQRGNFPDRFSGHQFPNYSSELNVNALLLGDSALYLCASSFEGQPQHFGDGTRLSIL.

The CDR3 nucleotides read TGTGCCAGCAGCTTTGGACTAGCATCAGAGACCCAGTACTTC. This encodes CASSFGLASETQYF. The chain couples TRBV7-9 to TRBJ2-5; TRBD2 matches at 8 bases. This CDR3 has 14 residues. Trimming at V came to 3 bases and at J to 4 bases, leaving 4 bases not matched to a gene. CDR1 is SEHNR and CDR2 is FQNEAQ in the germline V gene (reference sequence). The complete variable domain, with remaining parts taken from reference TRBV7-9 and TRBJ2-5, reads DTGVSQNPRHKITKRGQNVTFRCDPISEHNRLYWYRQTLGQGPEFLTYFQNEAQLEKSRLLSDRFSAERPKGSFSTLEIQRTEQGDSAMYLCASSFGLASETQYFGPGTRLLVL.

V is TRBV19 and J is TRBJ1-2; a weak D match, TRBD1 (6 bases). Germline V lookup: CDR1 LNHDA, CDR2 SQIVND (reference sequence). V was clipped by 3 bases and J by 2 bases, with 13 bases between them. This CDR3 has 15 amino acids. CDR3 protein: CASSIPGGANYGYTF. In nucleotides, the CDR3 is TGTGCCAGTAGTATCCCCGGGGGCGCGAACTATGGCTACACCTTC. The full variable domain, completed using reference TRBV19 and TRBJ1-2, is DGGITQSPKYLFRKEGQNVTLSCEQNLNHDAMYWYRQDPGQGLRLIYYSQIVNDFQKGDIAEGYSVSREKKESFPLTVTSAQKNPTAFYLCASSIPGGANYGYTFGSGTRLTVV.